A selection of T cell receptor beta chains follows, all from one sample in a study of blood T cells in healthy people across ages. TCRdb reprocessed the 5' RACE reads with MiXCR, giving one entry per CDR3 protein. The data contain 800,000 or so distinct CDR3 sequences, 62% of them singletons. Input material: blood. The receptor source for this set is a man aged 30 to 45 in good health. Both conserved end residues are part of each CDR3. Each record gives: V gene, D gene, J gene, clone size, CDR3 protein, CDR3 DNA. A D gene is named only where the DNA matches it firmly. Expanded clones are given a class, and other clones once, few, many or no size at all.

>TRBV20-1|NA|TRBJ2-1|many
CSASRSGVSYNEQFF
TGCAGTGCTTCCCGATCGGGCGTCTCCTACAATGAGCAGTTCTTC
>TRBV29-1|NA|TRBJ1-4|NA
CSVEPEMEKLFF
TGCAGCGTTGAACCCGAAATGGAAAAACTGTTTTTT
>TRBV6-1|NA|TRBJ2-1|NA
CANRDTAANEQFF
TGTGCCAACCGGGACACGGCCGCCAATGAGCAGTTCTTC
>TRBV20-1|NA|TRBJ2-2|NA
CSASAPPGELFF
TGCAGTGCTAGTGCGCCCCCCGGGGAGCTGTTTTTT
>TRBV12-3/TRBV12-4|TRBD1|TRBJ2-7|NA
CASSPQTGDDEQYF
TGTGCCAGCAGTCCGCAGACAGGGGACGACGAGCAGTACTTC
>TRBV9|NA|TRBJ2-7|NA
CASSVGGGPYEQYF
TGTGCCAGCAGCGTAGGGGGCGGACCCTACGAGCAGTACTTC
>TRBV6-1|TRBD1|TRBJ2-5|NA
CASRETGGAETQYF
TGTGCCAGCAGAGAAACAGGGGGCGCGGAGACCCAGTACTTC
>TRBV2|TRBD1|TRBJ2-7|NA
CASSGDRVIEQYF
TGTGCCAGCAGCGGAGACAGGGTGATCGAGCAGTACTTC
>TRBV12-3/TRBV12-4|NA|TRBJ2-3|NA
CASSQGLGTQYF
TGTGCCAGCAGCCAGGGGCTGGGGACGCAGTATTTT
>TRBV4-2|TRBD1|TRBJ1-5|NA
CASSQAHGQGGNQPQHF
TGTGCCAGCAGCCAAGCCCACGGACAGGGCGGCAATCAGCCCCAGCATTTT
>TRBV6-1|TRBD2|TRBJ2-5|NA
CASILAGGSGETQYF
TGTGCCAGCATTCTAGCGGGGGGAAGCGGAGAGACCCAGTACTTC
>TRBV4-3|NA|TRBJ2-7|NA
CASSQGGGRGSYEQYF
TGCGCCAGCAGCCAAGGTGGAGGGAGAGGCTCCTACGAGCAGTACTTC
>TRBV11-2|TRBD1|TRBJ2-7|NA
CASSLGPGTGAFYEQYF
TGTGCCAGCAGCTTAGGTCCCGGGACAGGGGCATTCTACGAGCAGTACTTC
>TRBV7-2|NA|TRBJ2-2|NA
CATERGIYTGELFF
TGTGCCACCGAGAGGGGGATCTACACCGGGGAGCTGTTTTTT
>TRBV9|NA|TRBJ1-5|NA
CASSTTRESGQPQHF
TGTGCCAGCAGCACAACCAGGGAATCGGGACAGCCCCAGCATTTT
>TRBV7-9|TRBD1|TRBJ2-3|NA
CASSPPGTGADTQYF
TGTGCCAGCAGCCCCCCCGGGACAGGGGCAGATACGCAATATTTT
>TRBV7-2|TRBD2|TRBJ2-5|NA
CASSLASGGAGQTQYF
TGTGCCAGCAGCTTAGCTAGCGGGGGGGCCGGACAGACCCAGTACTTC
>TRBV6-2/TRBV6-3|NA|TRBJ1-5|NA
CASLRTPYSNQPQHF
TGTGCCAGCCTTAGGACACCTTATAGCAATCAGCCCCAGCATTTT
>TRBV5-1|NA|TRBJ1-2|few
CASSPETVLHGYTF
TGCGCCAGCAGCCCTGAGACAGTTTTACATGGCTACACCTTC
>TRBV6-6|NA|TRBJ2-1|once
CASTTGLNEQFF
TGTGCCAGCACTACAGGATTAAATGAGCAGTTCTTC
>TRBV6-4|NA|TRBJ2-1|NA
CACSDSGDPHNEQFF
TGTGCCTGCAGTGACTCAGGGGACCCACACAATGAGCAGTTCTTC
>TRBV10-3|TRBD2|TRBJ2-4|few
CAISEGGVNIQYF
TGTGCCATCAGTGAGGGGGGGGTGAACATTCAGTACTTC